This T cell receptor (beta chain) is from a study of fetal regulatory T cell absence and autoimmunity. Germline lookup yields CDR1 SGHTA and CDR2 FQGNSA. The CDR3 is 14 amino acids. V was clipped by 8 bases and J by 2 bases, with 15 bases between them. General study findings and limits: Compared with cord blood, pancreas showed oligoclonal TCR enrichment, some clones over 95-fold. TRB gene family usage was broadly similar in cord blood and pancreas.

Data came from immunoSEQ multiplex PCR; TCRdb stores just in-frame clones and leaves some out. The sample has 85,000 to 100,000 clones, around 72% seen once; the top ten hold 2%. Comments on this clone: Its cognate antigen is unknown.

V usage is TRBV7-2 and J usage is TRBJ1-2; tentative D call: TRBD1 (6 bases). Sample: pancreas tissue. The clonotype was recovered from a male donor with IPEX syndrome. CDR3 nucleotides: TGTGCCAGCTGGGGGGGGGCGCCGAACTATGGCTACACCTTC. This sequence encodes CASWGGAPNYGYTF.